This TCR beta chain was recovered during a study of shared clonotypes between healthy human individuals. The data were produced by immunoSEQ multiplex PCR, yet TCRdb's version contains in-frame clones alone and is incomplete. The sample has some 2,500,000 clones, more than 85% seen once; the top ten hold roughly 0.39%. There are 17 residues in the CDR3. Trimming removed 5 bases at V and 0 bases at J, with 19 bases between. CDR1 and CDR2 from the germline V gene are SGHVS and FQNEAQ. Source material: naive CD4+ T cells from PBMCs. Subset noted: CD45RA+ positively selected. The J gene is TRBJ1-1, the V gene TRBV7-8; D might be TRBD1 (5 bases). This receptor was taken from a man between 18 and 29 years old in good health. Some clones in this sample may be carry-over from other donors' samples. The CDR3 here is CASSPRGYQTVNTEAFF. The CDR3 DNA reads TGTGCCAGCAGCCCCCGCGGGTATCAGACAGTGAACACTGAAGCTTTCTTT.